The clone carrying this TCR beta chain was observed a handful of times. Its target is unknown. TCRdb ran MiXCR on the reads and lists one entry per CDR3 protein. The profile shows about 360,000 distinct CDR3 sequences, around a sixth of them singletons. This record belongs to a study of T cell repertoires in cytomegalovirus infection. Study context: Indicated by public TCR beta signatures were CMV infection and matching HLA type.

V was pared by 4 bases and J by 5 bases, with 11 bases between. Germline V CDR1 and CDR2: SGHDN, FVKESK. This CDR3 contains 13 residues. Study-wide findings and caveats: In two of eight donors, the top clonotype was HLA-C-restricted CMV-specific. Identification of carriers of CMV plus the relevant HLA was performed using cumulative public TCR beta family frequency.

Sequenced material: PBMCs. The TCR originated in a human donor in good health (CMV status not recorded). Some clones in this sample may be carry-over from other donors' samples. V usage is TRBV14 and J usage is TRBJ1-1; D is uncertain. In nucleotides, the CDR3 is TGTGCCAGCAGCCCGACGGGCTGGACTGAAGCTTTCTTT. As protein: CASSPTGWTEAFF.